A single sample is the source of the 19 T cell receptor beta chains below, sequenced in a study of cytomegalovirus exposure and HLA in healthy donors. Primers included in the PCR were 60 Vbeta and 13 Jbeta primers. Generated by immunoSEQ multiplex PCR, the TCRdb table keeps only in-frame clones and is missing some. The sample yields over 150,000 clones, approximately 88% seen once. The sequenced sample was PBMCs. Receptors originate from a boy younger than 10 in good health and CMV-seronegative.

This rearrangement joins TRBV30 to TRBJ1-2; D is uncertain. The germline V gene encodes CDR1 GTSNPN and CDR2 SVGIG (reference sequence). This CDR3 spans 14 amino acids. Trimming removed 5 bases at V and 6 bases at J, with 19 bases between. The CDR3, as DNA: TGTGCCTGGCTACCCCAGGACGGCGGGCATGGCTACACCTTC. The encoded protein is CAWLPQDGGHGYTF.

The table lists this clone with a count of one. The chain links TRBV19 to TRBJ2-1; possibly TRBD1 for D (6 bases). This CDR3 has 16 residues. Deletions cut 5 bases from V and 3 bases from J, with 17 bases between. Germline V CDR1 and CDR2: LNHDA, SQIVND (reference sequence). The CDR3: CASSLTGHLNYNEQFF. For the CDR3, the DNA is TGTGCCAGTAGTCTGACGGGACATCTCAACTACAATGAGCAGTTCTTC.

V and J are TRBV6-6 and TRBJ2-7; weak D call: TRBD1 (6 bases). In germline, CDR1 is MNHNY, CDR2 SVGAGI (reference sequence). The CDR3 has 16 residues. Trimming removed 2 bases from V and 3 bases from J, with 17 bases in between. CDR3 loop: CASSYIQGKGFYEQYV. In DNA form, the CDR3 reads TGTGCCAGCAGTTACATACAGGGTAAGGGGTTCTACGAGCAGTACGTC.

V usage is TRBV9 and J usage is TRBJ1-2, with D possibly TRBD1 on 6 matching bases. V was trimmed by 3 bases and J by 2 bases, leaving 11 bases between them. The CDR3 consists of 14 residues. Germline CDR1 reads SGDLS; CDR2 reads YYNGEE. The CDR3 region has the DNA TGTGCCAGCAGCGCCTGGGGGGGCAACTATGGCTACACCTTC. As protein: CASSAWGGNYGYTF. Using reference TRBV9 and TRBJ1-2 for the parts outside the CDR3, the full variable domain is DSGVTQTPKHLITATGQRVTLRCSPRSGDLSVYWYQQSLDQGLQFLIQYYNGEERAKGNILERFSAQQFPDLHSELNLSSLELGDSALYFCASSAWGGNYGYTFGSGTRLTVV.

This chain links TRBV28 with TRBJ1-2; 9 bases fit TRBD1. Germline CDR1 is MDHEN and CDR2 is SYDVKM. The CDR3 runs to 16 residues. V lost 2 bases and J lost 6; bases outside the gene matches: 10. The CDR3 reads CASSLGDRARLDGYTF. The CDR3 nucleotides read TGTGCCAGCAGTTTAGGGGACAGGGCGCGTTTGGATGGCTACACCTTC.

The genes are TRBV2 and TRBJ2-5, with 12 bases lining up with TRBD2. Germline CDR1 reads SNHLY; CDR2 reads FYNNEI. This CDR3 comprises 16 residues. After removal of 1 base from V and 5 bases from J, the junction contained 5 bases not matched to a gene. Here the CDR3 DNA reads TGTGCCAGCAGTGAAGGTCTAGCGGGGGGGGAGGAGACCCAGTACTTC. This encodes CASSEGLAGGEETQYF. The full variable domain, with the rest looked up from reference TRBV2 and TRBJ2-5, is EPEVTQTPSHQVTQMGQEVILRCVPISNHLYFYWYRQILGQKVEFLVSFYNNEISEKSEIFDDQFSVERPDGSNFTLKIRSTKLEDSAMYFCASSEGLAGGEETQYFGPGTRLLVL.

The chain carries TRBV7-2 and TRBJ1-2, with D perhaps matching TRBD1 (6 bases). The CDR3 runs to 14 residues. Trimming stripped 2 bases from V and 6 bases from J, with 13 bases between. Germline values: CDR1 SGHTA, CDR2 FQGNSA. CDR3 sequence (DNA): TGTGCCAGCAGCTTAAAGGGGGAGTTCGATGGCTACACCTTC. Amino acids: CASSLKGEFDGYTF.

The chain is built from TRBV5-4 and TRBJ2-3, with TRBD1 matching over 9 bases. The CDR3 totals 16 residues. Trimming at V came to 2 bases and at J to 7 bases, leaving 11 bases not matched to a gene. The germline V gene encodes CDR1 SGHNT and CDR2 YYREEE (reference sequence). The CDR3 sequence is CASSLWGTGLAYTQYF. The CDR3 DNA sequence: TGTGCCAGCAGCTTATGGGGGACAGGGTTGGCCTATACGCAGTATTTT.

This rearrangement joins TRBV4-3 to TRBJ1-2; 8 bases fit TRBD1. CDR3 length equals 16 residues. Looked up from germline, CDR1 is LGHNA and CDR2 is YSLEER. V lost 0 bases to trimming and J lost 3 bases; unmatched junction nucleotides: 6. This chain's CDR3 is CASSQDPGQGYYGYTF. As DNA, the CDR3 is TGCGCCAGCAGCCAAGACCCAGGACAGGGCTACTATGGCTACACCTTC.

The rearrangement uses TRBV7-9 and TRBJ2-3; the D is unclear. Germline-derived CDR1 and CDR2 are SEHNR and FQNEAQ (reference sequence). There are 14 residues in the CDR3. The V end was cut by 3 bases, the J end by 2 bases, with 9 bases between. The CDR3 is CASSFTGLTDTQYF. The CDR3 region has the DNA TGTGCCAGCAGCTTCACGGGTCTCACAGATACGCAGTATTTT. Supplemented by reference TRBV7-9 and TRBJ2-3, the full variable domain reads DTGVSQNPRHKITKRGQNVTFRCDPISEHNRLYWYRQTLGQGPEFLTYFQNEAQLEKSRLLSDRFSAERPKGSFSTLEIQRTEQGDSAMYLCASSFTGLTDTQYFGPGTRLTVL.

The CDR3 loop reads CASSLATELNPTEAFF. Written as DNA, the CDR3 is TGCGCCAGCAGCTTGGCCACAGAACTTAACCCCACTGAAGCTTTCTTT. This chain connects TRBV5-1 to TRBJ1-1, with D unresolved. V lost 0 bases and J lost 4, with 16 bases in between. In germline, CDR1 is SGHRS, CDR2 YFSETQ. The CDR3 consists of 16 residues.

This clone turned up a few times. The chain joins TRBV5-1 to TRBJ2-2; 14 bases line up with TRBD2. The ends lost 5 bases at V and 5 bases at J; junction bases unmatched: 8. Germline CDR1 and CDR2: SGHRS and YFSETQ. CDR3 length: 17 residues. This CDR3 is CASRFGLAGGWTGELFF. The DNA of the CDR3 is TGCGCCAGCAGGTTCGGACTAGCGGGAGGATGGACCGGGGAGCTGTTTTTT.

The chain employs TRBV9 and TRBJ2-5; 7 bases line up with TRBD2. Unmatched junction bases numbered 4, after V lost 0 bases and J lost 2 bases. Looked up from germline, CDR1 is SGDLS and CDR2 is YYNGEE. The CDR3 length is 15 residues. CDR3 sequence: CASSVASSGQETQYF. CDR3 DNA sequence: TGTGCCAGCAGCGTAGCTTCTAGCGGTCAAGAGACCCAGTACTTC.

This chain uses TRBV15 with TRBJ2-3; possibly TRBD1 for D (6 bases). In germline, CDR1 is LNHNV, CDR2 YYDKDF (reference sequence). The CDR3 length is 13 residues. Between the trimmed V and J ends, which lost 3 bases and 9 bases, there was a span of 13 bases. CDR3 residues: CATSRLTGPTQYF. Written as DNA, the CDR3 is TGTGCCACCAGCAGGCTGACAGGTCCCACGCAGTATTTT.

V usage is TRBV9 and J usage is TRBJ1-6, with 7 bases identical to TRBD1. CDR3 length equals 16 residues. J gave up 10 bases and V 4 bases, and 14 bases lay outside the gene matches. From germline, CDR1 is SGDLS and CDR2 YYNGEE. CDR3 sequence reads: CASSSRRGQFESPLHF. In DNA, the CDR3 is TGTGCCAGCAGCTCACGGAGGGGGCAGTTTGAATCACCCCTCCACTTT. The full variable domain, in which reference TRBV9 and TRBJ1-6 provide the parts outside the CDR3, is DSGVTQTPKHLITATGQRVTLRCSPRSGDLSVYWYQQSLDQGLQFLIQYYNGEERAKGNILERFSAQQFPDLHSELNLSSLELGDSALYFCASSSRRGQFESPLHFGNGTRLTVT.

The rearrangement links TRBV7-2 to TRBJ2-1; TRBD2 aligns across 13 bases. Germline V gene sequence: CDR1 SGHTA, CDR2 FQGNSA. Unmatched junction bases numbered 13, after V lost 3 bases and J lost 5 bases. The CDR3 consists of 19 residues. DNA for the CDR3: TGTGCCAGCAGCTTCTTACTAGCGGGGGGGACCTCCTACCACAATGAGCAGTTCTTC. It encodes CASSFLLAGGTSYHNEQFF.

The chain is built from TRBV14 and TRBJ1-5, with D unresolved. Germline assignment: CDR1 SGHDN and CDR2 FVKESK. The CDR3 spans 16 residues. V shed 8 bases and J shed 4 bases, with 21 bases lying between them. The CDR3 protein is CASGSTRKGRNQPQHF. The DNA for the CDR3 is TGTGCCAGCGGCTCGACCAGAAAAGGGAGGAATCAGCCCCAGCATTTT.

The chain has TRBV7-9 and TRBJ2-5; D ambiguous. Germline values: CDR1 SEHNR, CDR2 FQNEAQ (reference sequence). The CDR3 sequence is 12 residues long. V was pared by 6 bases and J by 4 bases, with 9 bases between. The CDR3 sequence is CASSPRLETQYF. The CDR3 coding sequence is TGTGCCAGCAGTCCCAGGCTAGAGACCCAGTACTTC. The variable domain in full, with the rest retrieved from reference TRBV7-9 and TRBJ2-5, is DTGVSQNPRHKITKRGQNVTFRCDPISEHNRLYWYRQTLGQGPEFLTYFQNEAQLEKSRLLSDRFSAERPKGSFSTLEIQRTEQGDSAMYLCASSPRLETQYFGPGTRLLVL.

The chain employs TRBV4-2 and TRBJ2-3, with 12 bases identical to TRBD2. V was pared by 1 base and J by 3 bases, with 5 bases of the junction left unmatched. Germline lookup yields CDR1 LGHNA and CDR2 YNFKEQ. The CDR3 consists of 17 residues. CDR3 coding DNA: TGTGCCAGCAGCCAAGGAGAGACTAGCGGGAGAACAGATACGCAGTATTTT. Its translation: CASSQGETSGRTDTQYF.